Shown below are 19 T cell receptor beta chains from a single sample sequenced in a study of cytomegalovirus exposure and HLA in healthy donors. The PCR ran on 60 Vbeta and 13 Jbeta primers. Sequenced by immunoSEQ multiplex PCR; TCRdb stores in-frame clones only, minus some. The sample's table shows approximately 110,000 clones. The sequencing input was PBMCs. These TCRs come from a man aged 18 to 29 in good health and CMV-seronegative.

This chain uses TRBV15 with TRBJ2-7; 11 bases agree with TRBD1. After removal of 2 bases from V and 4 bases from J, the junction contained 7 bases not matched to a gene. This CDR3 is built from 16 residues. Germline values: CDR1 LNHNV, CDR2 YYDKDF (reference sequence). The CDR3 DNA follows: TGTGCCACCAGCAGACGGACCGGGACAGGGGGATACGAGCAGTACTTC. Translation: CATSRRTGTGGYEQYF.

The J gene is TRBJ1-5, the V gene TRBV14; D is unclear. V lost 5 bases and J lost 0, with 14 bases in between. The CDR3 has 16 residues. Germline V lookup: CDR1 SGHDN, CDR2 FVKESK. DNA of the CDR3: TGTGCCAGCAGCGAGGTATTAGGTTCTAGCAATCAGCCCCAGCATTTT. Its translation is CASSEVLGSSNQPQHF.

This chain joins TRBV27 and TRBJ2-1; 10 bases are shared with TRBD2. Germline-derived CDR1 and CDR2 are MNHEY and SMNVEV (reference sequence). V shed 4 bases and J 7 bases; nucleotides not matched to a gene: 13. This CDR3 has 17 residues. CDR3 sequence: CASSSPWGSGRKNEQFF. In DNA, the CDR3 is TGTGCCAGCAGTTCCCCCTGGGGTAGCGGGAGGAAGAATGAGCAGTTCTTC.

The chain recombines TRBV4-1 with TRBJ2-5; D is possibly TRBD1 (6 bases). From germline, CDR1 is MGHRA and CDR2 YSYEKL. The ends were cut back, 0 bases at V and 3 bases at J, with 8 bases in the middle. The CDR3 covers 14 residues. The chain's CDR3 is CASSQETGEETQYF. The CDR3 nucleotides are TGCGCCAGCAGCCAAGAGACAGGAGAAGAGACCCAGTACTTC.

V gene TRBV11-2 combines with J gene TRBJ2-1, with no clear D. The V end lost 0 bases, the J end lost 2 bases, and 5 bases lay between the germline ends. The length of the CDR3 is 14 residues. Germline CDR1 reads SGHAT; CDR2 reads FQNNGV. The CDR3 sequence: CASSLERTYNEQFF. As DNA, the CDR3 is TGTGCCAGCAGCTTAGAGAGGACCTACAATGAGCAGTTCTTC.

The genes are TRBV9 and TRBJ1-2, with D hard to call. With 4 bases removed from V and 4 bases from J, the gap between germline ends came to 20 bases. The germline V gene has CDR1 SGDLS and CDR2 YYNGEE. This CDR3 comprises 16 residues. CDR3 DNA: TGTGCCAGCAGCCCACGAAGGGCTAGCGATTTCTATGGCTACACCTTC. Translating gives CASSPRRASDFYGYTF.

V and J are TRBV6-5 and TRBJ2-1; D is perhaps TRBD1 (6 bases). This CDR3 is 15 amino acids long. Germline V gives CDR1 MNHEY, CDR2 SVGAGI. The V end lost 6 bases, the J end lost 3 bases, and 15 bases lay between the germline ends. CDR3: CASRGAQGFYNEQFF. Here the CDR3 DNA reads TGTGCCAGCAGAGGGGCTCAGGGGTTCTACAATGAGCAGTTCTTC.

The genes are TRBV7-2 and TRBJ2-7; 8 bases match TRBD1. The CDR3 totals 14 residues. The ends lost 1 base at V and 7 bases at J; junction bases unmatched: 6. CDR1 and CDR2 (germline): SGHTA, FQGNSA. The DNA for the CDR3 is TGTGCCAGCAGCTTAGGGACAGGGCTATGGGAGCAGTACTTC. It yields the protein CASSLGTGLWEQYF.

Notes on this clone: Other DNA sequences in the sample encode the same CDR3. V is TRBV9 and J is TRBJ2-1, with TRBD2 identical over 9 bases. The trim removed 3 bases at V and 7 bases at J, leaving 2 bases unmatched. The germline V gene encodes CDR1 SGDLS and CDR2 YYNGEE. The CDR3 sequence is 13 residues long. The CDR3 is CASSAGLANEQFF. The CDR3 DNA reads TGTGCCAGCAGCGCGGGACTAGCTAATGAGCAGTTCTTC.

The gene calls are TRBV29-1 and TRBJ1-1; TRBD1 aligns across 9 bases. The length of the CDR3 is 13 residues. The J segment lost 0 bases and the V segment lost 7 bases, leaving 3 bases of the junction unmatched. The germline V gene encodes CDR1 SQVTM and CDR2 ANQGSEA. CDR3: CSGGQGLNTEAFF. For the CDR3, the DNA is TGCAGCGGTGGACAGGGGCTGAACACTGAAGCTTTCTTT. The full variable domain, in which reference TRBV29-1 and TRBJ1-1 provide the parts outside the CDR3, is SAVISQKPSRDICQRGTSLTIQCQVDSQVTMMFWYRQQPGQSLTLIATANQGSEATYESGFVIDKFPISRPNLTFSTLTVSNMSPEDSSIYLCSGGQGLNTEAFFGQGTRLTVV.

The V gene is TRBV10-1, the J gene TRBJ2-5, with 11 bases identical to TRBD2. CDR1 is WNHNN, CDR2 SYGVQD, per germline (reference sequence). The CDR3 totals 17 residues. V dropped 2 bases and J dropped 1; count of bases not matched to a gene: 6. The CDR3 is CASSEGLAGGLQETQYF. The CDR3, as DNA: TGCGCCAGCAGTGAGGGTCTAGCGGGGGGACTCCAAGAGACCCAGTACTTC.

V gene TRBV6-1 combines with J gene TRBJ1-1; D unclear. This CDR3 region has 13 residues. The germline CDR1 and CDR2 sequences are MNHNS and SASEGT. Trimming removed 7 bases from V and 2 bases from J, with 11 bases in between. DNA of the CDR3: TGTGCCAGCAAAGGCAGGTTAAACACTGAAGCTTTCTTT. Amino acids: CASKGRLNTEAFF.

The chain has TRBV6-1 and TRBJ2-1; 8 bases map to TRBD2. V lost 9 bases to trimming and J lost 5 bases; unmatched junction nucleotides: 3. The CDR3 runs 12 residues. Germline CDR1 MNHNS, CDR2 SASEGT. The CDR3 loop reads CASREGNNEQFF. For the CDR3, the DNA is TGTGCCAGTCGGGAGGGTAACAATGAGCAGTTCTTC.

The rearrangement uses TRBV6-5 and TRBJ1-4, with TRBD1 identical over 12 bases. The CDR3 loop spans 15 amino acids. CDR1 and CDR2 (germline): MNHEY, SVGAGI. The V gene end was trimmed by 4 bases and the J gene end by 8 bases; junction bases not matched to a gene: 5. DNA of the CDR3: TGTGCCAGCAGTTCCACCGGGACAGGGGGCGAAAAACTGTTTTTT. Translation: CASSSTGTGGEKLFF.

The rearrangement uses TRBV9 and TRBJ2-3; weak D call: TRBD2 (6 bases). Germline V gene data show CDR1 as SGDLS and CDR2 as YYNGEE. V was shortened by 4 bases and J by 3 bases, with 18 bases between the two germline ends. CDR3 length: 16 amino acids. In nucleotides, the CDR3 is TGTGCCAGCAGCCTAGAAGCCGGGGGATGGACAGATACGCAGTATTTT. It translates to CASSLEAGGWTDTQYF.

The rearrangement joins TRBV5-6 to TRBJ1-2; 9 bases fit TRBD1. V was pared by 3 bases and J by 4 bases, with 10 bases of the junction left unmatched. CDR3 size: 16 residues. From germline, CDR1 is SGHDT and CDR2 YYEEEE. As DNA, the CDR3 is TGTGCCAGCAGCTCCATACAGGGGGCCTCTCCCTATGGCTACACCTTC. It specifies CASSSIQGASPYGYTF.

The chain uses TRBV5-1 and TRBJ2-2, with unresolved D. The CDR3 has 13 residues. Germline V lookup: CDR1 SGHRS, CDR2 YFSETQ. With 7 bases removed from V and 0 bases from J, the gap between germline ends came to 7 bases. CDR3 loop: CASARANTGELFF. Here the CDR3 DNA reads TGCGCCAGCGCGAGAGCGAACACCGGGGAGCTGTTTTTT.

The CDR3 loop is CASSFRTSGHYEQYF. CDR3 bases: TGTGCCAGCAGTTTTAGGACTAGCGGGCACTATGAGCAGTACTTC. The rearrangement links TRBV7-9 to TRBJ2-7, with 11 positions matching TRBD2. The CDR3 totals 15 residues. CDR1 and CDR2 (germline): SEHNR, FQNEAQ (reference sequence). The ends lost 6 bases at V and 7 bases at J; junction bases unmatched: 11.

The chain recombines TRBV19 with TRBJ1-1; maybe TRBD1 (6 bases). The CDR3 is 14 residues long. Between the trimmed V and J ends, which lost 6 bases and 3 bases, there was a span of 14 bases. Per germline, CDR1 LNHDA and CDR2 SQIVND (reference sequence). CDR3 sequence reads: CASREQGQHTEAFF. The CDR3 DNA reads TGTGCCAGTAGGGAACAGGGTCAGCACACTGAAGCTTTCTTT.